One T cell receptor beta chain is described in this entry. Produced via immunoSEQ multiplex PCR; TCRdb's table is partial and in-frame only. Among 150,000 to 200,000 clones listed, about 90% were seen once. V dropped 3 bases and J dropped 5 bases, with 11 bases sitting between them. CDR1 is SGHRS, CDR2 YFSETQ, per germline. This CDR3 spans 14 amino acids. The sample is drawn from a study of control samples from healthy donors and cancer patients. The receptor was isolated from a woman between 25 and 40 years old in good health. The chain employs TRBV5-1 and TRBJ1-4; no definite D call. The sequenced sample was blood. The CDR3 sequence: CASSWGAQNEKLFF. DNA for the CDR3: TGCGCCAGCAGCTGGGGAGCCCAGAATGAAAAACTGTTTTTT.